The rows below give T cell receptor beta chains drawn from one sample of a study of metastatic and nonmetastatic thyroid tumors. TCRdb reanalyzed the PCR reads via MiXCR. The sample has about 15,000 clones, roughly 3.5% seen once. Sequenced input: tumor tissue. All receptors derive from a female donor with papillary thyroid cancer or a benign thyroid nodule (not recorded which). Some clones in this sample may be carry-over from other donors' samples. CDR3s include the opening cysteine and the closing phenylalanine or tryptophan. The D gene is left open where the match is weak. Only some rows state a clone size, as once, few, many or a class for expanded clones.

>TRBJ1-5|few|TRBD1|TRBV19
CASSDRGRNQPQHF
TGTGCCAGTAGTGACAGGGGGCGCAATCAGCCCCAGCATTTT
>TRBJ1-1|few|NA|TRBV6-1
CASRNRNTEAFF
TGTGCCAGCAGAAACAGGAACACTGAAGCTTTCTTT
>TRBJ1-1|many|NA|TRBV19
CASRSPVGVVGTEAFF
TGTGCCAGTAGATCTCCGGTCGGGGTTGTTGGCACTGAAGCTTTCTTT
>TRBJ2-1|few|NA|TRBV24-1
CATSATQEQGNEQFF
TGTGCCACCAGTGCCACACAAGAACAGGGTAATGAGCAGTTCTTC
>TRBJ2-2|NA|NA|TRBV6-2/TRBV6-3
CASSGEALGTGELFF
TGTGCCAGCAGTGGGGAGGCCTTGGGGACCGGGGAGCTGTTTTTT
>TRBJ1-2|few|NA|TRBV7-9
CASSLDRVGYGYTF
TGTGCCAGCAGCTTAGACAGGGTGGGCTATGGCTACACCTTC
>TRBJ2-7|NA|NA|TRBV6-1
CACGQRERYF
TGTGCTTGCGGGCAGAGGGAGCGGTACTTC
>TRBJ2-2|few|TRBD2|TRBV27
CASSPGLAAGELFF
TGTGCCAGCAGTCCCGGACTAGCGGCCGGGGAGCTGTTTTTT
>TRBJ1-1|NA|NA|TRBV6-4
CASSDSDNTEAFF
TGTGCCAGCAGTGACTCTGACAACACTGAAGCTTTCTTT
>TRBJ2-1|few|NA|TRBV11-3
CASSSDPSADEQFF
TGTGCCAGCAGCTCGGATCCCTCAGCGGATGAGCAGTTCTTC
>TRBJ2-3|medium-sized|NA|TRBV20-1
CSARDLGLSTDTQYF
TGCAGTGCTAGAGATCTGGGACTCAGCACAGATACGCAGTATTTT
>TRBJ2-7|NA|NA|TRBV6-1
CASSVRGVYGGIEQYF
TGTGCCAGCAGTGTTCGAGGAGTGTATGGGGGGATCGAGCAGTACTTC
>TRBJ1-4|NA|NA|TRBV4-1
CASSQRLAGATNEKLFF
TGCGCCAGCAGCCAGCGATTGGCGGGTGCAACTAATGAAAAACTGTTTTTT